The present TCR beta chain was sequenced within a study of Graves' ophthalmopathy and Graves' hyperthyroidism. There are many counts of this clonotype. The germline CDR1 and CDR2 sequences are MNHNS and SASEGT. This CDR3 contains 15 residues. All donors with ophthalmopathy were recorded as having moderate-to-severe activity, CAS ≥3, NOSPECS ≥4 and a duration under 3 months. TCR beta CDR3 regions were amplified from RNA transcripts. HTBI-primed RT-PCR formed the first round, and a multiplex PCR formed the second. TCRdb processed the multiplex PCR reads anew with MiXCR; each CDR3 protein has one entry. The data show under 350,000 distinct CDR3 sequences, with 15% to 20% seen just once and roughly 12% held by the top ten.

This sequence originates from an adult man with Graves' ophthalmopathy. The chain is built from TRBV6-1 and TRBJ2-4, with a possible D match to TRBD1 (6 bases). The sample consisted of peripheral blood. The CDR3 region is CATQGNRLFKNIQYF. CDR3 nucleotides: TGTGCGACACAGGGTAACCGCTTGTTCAAAAACATTCAGTACTTC.